This T cell receptor (beta chain) was captured by sequencing in a study of T cells in narcolepsy. Study-level information: Donors had narcolepsy type 1 or type 2, or were healthy controls. General observations from the study: Autoreactive HCRT-specific and TRIB2-specific clonotypes were marked in same-patient CSF-versus-blood CD4+ comparisons. Blood of same and different patients, but not healthy controls, reportedly held recurring autoreactive clonotypes.

V gave up 5 bases and J gave up 4 bases; unmatched junction bases: 5. This CDR3 is built from 14 residues. CDR1 is PRHDT, CDR2 FYEKMQ, per germline (reference sequence). Repertoires were generated with immunoSEQ multiplex PCR, while TCRdb's copy carries only in-frame clones and drops some. The profile covers about 10,000 clones, with 65% to 80% appearing a single time and under 25% taken by the ten largest. In the case of this clone: Antigen unknown.

The sample taken for sequencing was CD45RA- memory CD8+ T cells from PBMCs. The chain is built from TRBV13 and TRBJ2-3; 8 nucleotides match TRBD2. This receptor was obtained from a human donor with narcolepsy. The CDR3 region is CASSPPGLADTQYF. DNA for the CDR3: TGTGCCAGCAGCCCCCCGGGACTAGCAGATACGCAGTATTTT.